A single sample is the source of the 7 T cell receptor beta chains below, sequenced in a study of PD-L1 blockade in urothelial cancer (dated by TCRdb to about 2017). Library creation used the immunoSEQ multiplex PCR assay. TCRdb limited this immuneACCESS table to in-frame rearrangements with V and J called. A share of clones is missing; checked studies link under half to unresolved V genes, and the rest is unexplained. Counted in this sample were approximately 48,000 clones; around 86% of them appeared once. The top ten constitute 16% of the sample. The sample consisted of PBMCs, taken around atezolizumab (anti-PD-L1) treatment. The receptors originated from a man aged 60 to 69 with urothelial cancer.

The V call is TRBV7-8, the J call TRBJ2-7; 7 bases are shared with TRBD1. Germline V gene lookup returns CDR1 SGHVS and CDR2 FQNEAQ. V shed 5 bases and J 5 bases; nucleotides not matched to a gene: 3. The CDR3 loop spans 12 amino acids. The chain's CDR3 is CASSRDSHEQYF. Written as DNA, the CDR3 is TGTGCCAGCAGCCGGGACAGCCACGAGCAGTACTTC.

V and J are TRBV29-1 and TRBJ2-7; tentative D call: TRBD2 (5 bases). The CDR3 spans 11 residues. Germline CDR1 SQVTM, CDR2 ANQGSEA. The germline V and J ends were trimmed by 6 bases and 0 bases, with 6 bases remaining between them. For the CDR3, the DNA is TGCAGCGTCGGGAACTCCTACGAGCAGTACTTC. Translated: CSVGNSYEQYF.

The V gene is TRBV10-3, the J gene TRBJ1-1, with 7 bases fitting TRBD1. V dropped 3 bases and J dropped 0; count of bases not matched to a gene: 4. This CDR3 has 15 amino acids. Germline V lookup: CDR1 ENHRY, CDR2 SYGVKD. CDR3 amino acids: CAISDQGGVNTEAFF. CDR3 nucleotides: TGTGCCATCAGTGACCAGGGGGGAGTGAACACTGAAGCTTTCTTT.

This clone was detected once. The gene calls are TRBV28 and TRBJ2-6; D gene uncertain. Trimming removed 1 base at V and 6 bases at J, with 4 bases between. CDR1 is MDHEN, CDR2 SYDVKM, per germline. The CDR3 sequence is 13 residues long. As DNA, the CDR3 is TGTGCCAGCAGTTTATCCATGGCCAACGTCCTGACTTTC. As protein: CASSLSMANVLTF.

The CDR3 DNA reads TGTGCCAGCAGTTTAAGTTTGTCAGGGAACACTGAAGCTTTCTTT. Translated: CASSLSLSGNTEAFF. The rearrangement uses TRBV27 and TRBJ1-1; no reliable D call. Germline V gene data show CDR1 as MNHEY and CDR2 as SMNVEV (reference sequence). The CDR3 covers 15 residues. Between the trimmed V and J ends, which lost 2 bases and 1 base, there was a span of 11 bases.

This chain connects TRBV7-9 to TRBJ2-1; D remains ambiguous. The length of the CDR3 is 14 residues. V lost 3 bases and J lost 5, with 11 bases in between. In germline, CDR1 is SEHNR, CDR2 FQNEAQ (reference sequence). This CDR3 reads CASSFAPSDNEQFF. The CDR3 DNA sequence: TGTGCCAGCAGCTTTGCCCCAAGCGACAATGAGCAGTTCTTC.

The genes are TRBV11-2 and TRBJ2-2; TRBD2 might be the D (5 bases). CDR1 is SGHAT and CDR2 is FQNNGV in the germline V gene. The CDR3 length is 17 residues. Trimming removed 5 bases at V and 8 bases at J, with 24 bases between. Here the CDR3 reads CASSTRGSEFHRGELFF. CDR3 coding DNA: TGTGCCAGCAGCACCCGGGGTAGCGAGTTTCACCGGGGGGAGCTGTTTTTT. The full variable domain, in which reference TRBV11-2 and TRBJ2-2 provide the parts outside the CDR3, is EAGVAQSPRYKIIEKRQSVAFWCNPISGHATLYWYQQILGQGPKLLIQFQNNGVVDDSQLPKDRFSAERLKGVDSTLKIQPAKLEDSAVYLCASSTRGSEFHRGELFFGEGSRLTVL.